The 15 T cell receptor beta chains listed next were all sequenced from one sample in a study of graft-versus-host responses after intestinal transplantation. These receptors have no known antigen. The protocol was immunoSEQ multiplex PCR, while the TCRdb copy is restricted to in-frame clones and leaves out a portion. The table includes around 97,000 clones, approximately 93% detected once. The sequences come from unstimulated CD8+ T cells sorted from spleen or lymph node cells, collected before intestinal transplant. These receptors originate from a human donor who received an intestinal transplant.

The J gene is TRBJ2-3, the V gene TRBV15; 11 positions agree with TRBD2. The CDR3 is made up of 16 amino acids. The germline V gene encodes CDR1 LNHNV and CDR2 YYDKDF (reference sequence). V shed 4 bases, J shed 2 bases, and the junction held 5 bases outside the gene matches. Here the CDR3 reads CATSKRTSGYTDTQYF. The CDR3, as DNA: TGTGCCACCAGCAAACGGACTAGCGGGTACACAGATACGCAGTATTTT.

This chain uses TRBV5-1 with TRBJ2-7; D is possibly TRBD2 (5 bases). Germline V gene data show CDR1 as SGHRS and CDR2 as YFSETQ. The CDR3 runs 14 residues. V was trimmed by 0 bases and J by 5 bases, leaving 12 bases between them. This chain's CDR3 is CASSLGGERNEQYF. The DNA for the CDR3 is TGCGCCAGCAGCTTGGGTGGGGAGAGAAACGAGCAGTACTTC.

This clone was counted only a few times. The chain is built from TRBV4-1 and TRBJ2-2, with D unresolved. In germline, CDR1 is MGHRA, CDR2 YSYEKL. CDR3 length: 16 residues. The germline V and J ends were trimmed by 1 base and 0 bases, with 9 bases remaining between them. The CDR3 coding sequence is TGCGCCAGCAGCCAAGTTGGGCGAACGAACACCGGGGAGCTGTTTTTT. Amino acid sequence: CASSQVGRTNTGELFF.

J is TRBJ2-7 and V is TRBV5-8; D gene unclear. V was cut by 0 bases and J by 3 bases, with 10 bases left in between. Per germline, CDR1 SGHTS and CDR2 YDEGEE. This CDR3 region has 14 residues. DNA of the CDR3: TGTGCCAGCAGCTTGGGGGGTCTGAACTACGAGCAGTACTTC. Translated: CASSLGGLNYEQYF.

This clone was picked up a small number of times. The CDR3 protein is CASSEWLASYEQYF. CDR3 sequence (DNA): TGTGCCAGCAGTGAATGGCTAGCCTCCTACGAGCAGTACTTC. The chain joins TRBV6-1 to TRBJ2-7, with D possibly TRBD2 on 5 matching bases. Trimming took off 2 bases at V and 0 bases at J, with 8 bases between the two ends. Germline CDR1 MNHNS, CDR2 SASEGT. The CDR3 is made up of 14 amino acids.

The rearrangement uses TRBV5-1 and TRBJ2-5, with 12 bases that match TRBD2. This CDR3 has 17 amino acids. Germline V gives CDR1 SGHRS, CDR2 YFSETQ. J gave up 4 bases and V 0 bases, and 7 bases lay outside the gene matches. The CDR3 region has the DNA TGCGCCAGCAGCTTGGGTGAACTAGCGGGGGGTGCAGAGACCCAGTACTTC. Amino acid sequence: CASSLGELAGGAETQYF.

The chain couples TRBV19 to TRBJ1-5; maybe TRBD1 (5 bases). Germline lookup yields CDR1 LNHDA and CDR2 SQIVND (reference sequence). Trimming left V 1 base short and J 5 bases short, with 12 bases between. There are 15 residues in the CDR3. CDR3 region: CASSIADTRDQPQHF. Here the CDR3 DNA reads TGTGCCAGTAGTATAGCGGACACGAGGGATCAGCCCCAGCATTTT. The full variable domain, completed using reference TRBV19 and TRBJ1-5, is DGGITQSPKYLFRKEGQNVTLSCEQNLNHDAMYWYRQDPGQGLRLIYYSQIVNDFQKGDIAEGYSVSREKKESFPLTVTSAQKNPTAFYLCASSIADTRDQPQHFGDGTRLSIL.

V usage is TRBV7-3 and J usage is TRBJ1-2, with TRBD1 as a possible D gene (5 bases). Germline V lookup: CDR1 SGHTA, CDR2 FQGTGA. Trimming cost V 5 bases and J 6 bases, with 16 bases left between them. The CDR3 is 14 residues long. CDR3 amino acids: CASSSDGGDDGYTF. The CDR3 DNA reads TGTGCCAGCAGCAGCGACGGAGGGGACGATGGCTACACCTTC.

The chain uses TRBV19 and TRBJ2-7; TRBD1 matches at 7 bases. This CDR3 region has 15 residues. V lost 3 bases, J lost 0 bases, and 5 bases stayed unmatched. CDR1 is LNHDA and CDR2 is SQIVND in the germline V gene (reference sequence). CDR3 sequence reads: CASSMWAGGSYEQYF. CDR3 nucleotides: TGTGCCAGTAGTATGTGGGCAGGGGGCTCCTACGAGCAGTACTTC.

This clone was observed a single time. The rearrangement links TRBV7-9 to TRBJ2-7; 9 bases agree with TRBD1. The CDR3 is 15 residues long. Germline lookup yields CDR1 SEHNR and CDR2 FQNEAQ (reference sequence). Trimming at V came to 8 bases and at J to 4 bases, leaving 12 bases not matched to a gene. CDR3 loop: CASESGQGGRYEQYF. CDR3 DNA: TGTGCCAGCGAATCGGGACAGGGTGGGAGGTACGAGCAGTACTTC.

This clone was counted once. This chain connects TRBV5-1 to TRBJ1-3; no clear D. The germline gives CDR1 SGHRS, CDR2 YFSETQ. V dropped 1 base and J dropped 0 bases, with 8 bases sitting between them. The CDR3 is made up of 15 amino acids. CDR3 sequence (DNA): TGCGCCAGCAGCTTGTCCGGGAGCTCTGGAAACACCATATATTTT. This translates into CASSLSGSSGNTIYF.

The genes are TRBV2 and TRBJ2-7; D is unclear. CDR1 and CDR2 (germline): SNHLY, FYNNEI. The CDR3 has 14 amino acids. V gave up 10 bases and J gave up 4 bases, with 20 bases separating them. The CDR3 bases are TGTGCCACCTACCCCCCTAGGGCCATTTACGAGCAGTACTTC. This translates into CATYPPRAIYEQYF.

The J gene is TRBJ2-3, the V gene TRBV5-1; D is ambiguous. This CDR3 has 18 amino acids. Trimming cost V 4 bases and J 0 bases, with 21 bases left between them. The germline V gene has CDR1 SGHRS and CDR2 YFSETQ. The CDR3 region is CASSLWVRIIPSTDTQYF. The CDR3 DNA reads TGCGCCAGCAGCCTTTGGGTCCGTATTATTCCTAGCACAGATACGCAGTATTTT.

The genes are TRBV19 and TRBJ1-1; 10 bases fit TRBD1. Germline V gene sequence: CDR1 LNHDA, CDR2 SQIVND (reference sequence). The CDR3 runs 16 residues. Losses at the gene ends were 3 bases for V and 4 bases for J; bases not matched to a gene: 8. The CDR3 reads CASSIPGTGATTEAFF. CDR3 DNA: TGTGCCAGTAGTATTCCGGGGACAGGGGCGACCACTGAAGCTTTCTTT. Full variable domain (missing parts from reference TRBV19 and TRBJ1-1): DGGITQSPKYLFRKEGQNVTLSCEQNLNHDAMYWYRQDPGQGLRLIYYSQIVNDFQKGDIAEGYSVSREKKESFPLTVTSAQKNPTAFYLCASSIPGTGATTEAFFGQGTRLTVV.

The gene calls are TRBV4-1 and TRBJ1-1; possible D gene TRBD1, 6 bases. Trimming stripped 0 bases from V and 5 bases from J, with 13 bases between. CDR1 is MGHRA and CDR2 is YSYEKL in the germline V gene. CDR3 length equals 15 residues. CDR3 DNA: TGCGCCAGCAGCCAAGATCAGGGGTGGGGGACTGAAGCTTTCTTT. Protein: CASSQDQGWGTEAFF.